The clone carrying this T cell receptor beta chain was recorded once. Its antigen is unidentified. The data stem from a study of radiotherapy plus CTLA-4 blockade in lung cancer. Study context: Objective responses were recorded in 15% to 20% of patients, with disease control recorded in around 30%. Notes on the study in general: The study found tumor-derived TCR clones expanded in blood after radiotherapy plus ipilimumab. It was early blood T cell clone dynamics, with interferon-beta, that reportedly best predicted response.

Patients with chemo-refractory metastatic non-small-cell lung cancer received focal radiation plus CTLA-4 blockade with ipilimumab. Germline-derived CDR1 and CDR2 are MNHEY and SVGAGI. Trimming removed 5 bases from V and 0 bases from J, with 14 bases in between. This CDR3 is 15 amino acids long. The table came from immunoSEQ multiplex PCR; TCRdb's copy has only in-frame clones and leaves some out. The sample lists 78,000 or so clones, 85% to 90% occurring once. This chain connects TRBV6-5 to TRBJ2-7; D ambiguous. The receptor's source is a human donor with non-small cell lung cancer who had stable disease on radiotherapy plus ipilimumab. The material was peripheral blood, obtained from a patient treated with radiotherapy plus ipilimumab. The DNA of the CDR3 is TGTGCCAGCAGTACGATGATCAGAAGCTCCTACGAGCAGTACTTC. Protein: CASSTMIRSSYEQYF.